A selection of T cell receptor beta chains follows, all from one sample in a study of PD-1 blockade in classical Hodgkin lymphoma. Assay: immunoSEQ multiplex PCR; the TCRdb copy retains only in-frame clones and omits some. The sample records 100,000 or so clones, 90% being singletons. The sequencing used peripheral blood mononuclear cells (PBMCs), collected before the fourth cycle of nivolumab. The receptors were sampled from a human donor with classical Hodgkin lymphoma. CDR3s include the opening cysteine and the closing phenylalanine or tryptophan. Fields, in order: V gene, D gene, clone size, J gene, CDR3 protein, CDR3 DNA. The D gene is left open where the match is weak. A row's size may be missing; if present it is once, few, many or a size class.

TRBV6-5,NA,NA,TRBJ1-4,CASSPEGGGEKLFF,TGTGCCAGCAGCCCCGAGGGGGGCGGCGAAAAACTGTTTTTT
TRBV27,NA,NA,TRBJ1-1,CASSESLQGNTEAFF,TGTGCCAGCAGTGAATCATTACAGGGCAACACTGAAGCTTTCTTT
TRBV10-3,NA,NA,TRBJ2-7,CAISESGEQYF,TGTGCCATCAGTGAGTCGGGCGAGCAGTACTTC
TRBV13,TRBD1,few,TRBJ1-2,CASSLGTGRYGYTF,TGTGCCAGCAGCTTGGGGACAGGGCGCTATGGCTACACCTTC
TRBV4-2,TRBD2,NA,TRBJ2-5,CASSQDGSGGEGWETQYF,TGTGCCAGCAGCCAAGATGGGAGCGGGGGTGAAGGGTGGGAGACCCAGTACTTC
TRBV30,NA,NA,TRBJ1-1,CAWSVSRAEAFF,TGTGCCTGGAGTGTAAGTCGGGCGGAAGCTTTCTTT
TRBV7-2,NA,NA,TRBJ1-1,CASSSDRDTEAFF,TGTGCCAGCAGCTCAGACCGAGACACTGAAGCTTTCTTT
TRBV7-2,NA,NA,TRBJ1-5,CASSLGVMGSYQPQHF,TGTGCCAGCAGCTTAGGAGTGATGGGCAGCTATCAGCCCCAGCATTTT
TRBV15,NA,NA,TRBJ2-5,CATSSSDQGIQETQYF,TGTGCCACCAGCTCTTCAGATCAGGGGATCCAAGAGACCCAGTACTTC
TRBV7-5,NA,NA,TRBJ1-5,CARSGGTSNQPQHF,TGTGCCAGAAGCGGAGGGACTAGCAATCAGCCCCAGCATTTT
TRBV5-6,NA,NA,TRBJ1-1,CASSFEPASTEAFF,TGTGCCAGCAGCTTCGAACCGGCTAGCACTGAAGCTTTCTTT
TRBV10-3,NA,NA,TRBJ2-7,CAISELYEQYF,TGTGCCATCAGTGAGCTTTACGAGCAGTACTTC
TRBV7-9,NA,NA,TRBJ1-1,CASSFPGGGGNTEAFF,TGTGCCAGCAGCTTCCCTGGGGGTGGAGGGAACACTGAAGCTTTCTTT
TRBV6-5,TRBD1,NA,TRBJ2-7,CASSSLGQGTYEQYF,TGTGCCAGCAGTAGCTTAGGACAGGGTACCTACGAGCAGTACTTC
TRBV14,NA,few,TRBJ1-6,CASSQDRDGTFYSPLHF,TGTGCCAGCAGCCAAGATAGGGACGGGACGTTCTATTCACCCCTCCACTTT
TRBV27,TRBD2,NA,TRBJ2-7,CASTASGGGVFYEQYF,TGTGCCAGCACCGCCTCGGGGGGGGGTGTGTTCTACGAGCAGTACTTC
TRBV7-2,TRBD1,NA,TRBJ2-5,CASSPGTGGAQYF,TGTGCCAGCAGCCCCGGGACAGGCGGAGCCCAGTACTTC
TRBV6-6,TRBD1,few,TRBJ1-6,CASRHDRDSPLHF,TGTGCCAGCAGGCACGACAGGGATTCACCCCTCCACTTT
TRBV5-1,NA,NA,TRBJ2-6,CASSFLSGANVLTF,TGCGCCAGCAGCTTTCTCTCTGGGGCCAACGTCCTGACTTTC
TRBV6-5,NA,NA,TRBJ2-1,CASSYIQNNEQFF,TGTGCCAGCAGTTACATCCAGAACAATGAGCAGTTCTTC
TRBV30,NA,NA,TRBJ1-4,CAWTEGLFF,TGTGCCTGGACCGAGGGACTGTTTTTT
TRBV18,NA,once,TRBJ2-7,CASSRQKTYEQYF,TGTGCCAGCTCAAGACAGAAGACCTACGAGCAGTACTTC
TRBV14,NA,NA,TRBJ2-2,CASSQKRSSLGELFF,TGTGCCAGCAGCCAAAAACGCTCGAGTCTCGGGGAGCTGTTTTTT
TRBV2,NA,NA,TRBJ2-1,CASVGPVHEQFF,TGTGCCAGCGTAGGGCCGGTGCATGAGCAGTTCTTC
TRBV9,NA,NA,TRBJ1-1,CASSSGDGVAFF,TGTGCCAGCAGCTCAGGGGACGGTGTAGCTTTCTTT
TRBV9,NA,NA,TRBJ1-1,CASSVRMNTEAFF,TGTGCCAGCAGCGTACGAATGAACACTGAAGCTTTCTTT
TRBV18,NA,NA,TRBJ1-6,CASSPPGSSKSTLHF,TGTGCCAGCTCACCACCGGGGTCCTCAAAGTCCACCCTCCACTTT
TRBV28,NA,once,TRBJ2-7,CASSYFLRETTYEQYF,TGTGCCAGCAGCTATTTTCTCAGGGAAACTACCTACGAGCAGTACTTC
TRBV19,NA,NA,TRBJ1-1,CASRDRLNTEAFF,TGTGCCAGTAGGGATCGGTTGAACACTGAAGCTTTCTTT
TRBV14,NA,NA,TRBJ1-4,CASSQLHEKLFF,TGTGCCAGCAGCCAACTCCATGAAAAACTGTTTTTT
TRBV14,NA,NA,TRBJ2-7,CASSQDLRGVHEQYF,TGTGCCAGCAGCCAAGACCTGAGAGGGGTCCACGAGCAGTACTTC
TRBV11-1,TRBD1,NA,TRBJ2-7,CASSTDRYYEQYF,TGTGCCAGCAGCACGGACAGGTACTACGAGCAGTACTTC
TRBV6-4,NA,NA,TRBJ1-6,CASSEGLKHNSPLHF,TGTGCCAGCAGTGAGGGACTGAAACATAATTCACCCCTCCACTTT
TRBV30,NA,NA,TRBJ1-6,CAWGGQVESPLHF,TGTGCCTGGGGGGGGCAGGTGGAATCACCCCTCCACTTT
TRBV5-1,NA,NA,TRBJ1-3,CASSLLGPGYGNTIYF,TGCGCCAGCAGCTTGTTGGGCCCAGGGTACGGAAACACCATATATTTT
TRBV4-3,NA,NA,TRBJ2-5,CASSQEGGGPQETQYF,TGCGCCAGCAGCCAAGAGGGAGGCGGGCCCCAAGAGACCCAGTACTTC
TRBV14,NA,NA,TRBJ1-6,CASSQDPGRGSYSPLHF,TGTGCCAGCAGCCAAGATCCGGGCAGGGGAAGTTATTCACCCCTCCACTTT
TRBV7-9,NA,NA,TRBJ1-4,CASSLGGLGEKLFF,TGTGCCAGCAGCTTAGGAGGTTTGGGCGAAAAACTGTTTTTT
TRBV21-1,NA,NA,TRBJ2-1,CASSKVDGARGKGEQFF,TGTGCCAGCAGCAAAGTTGACGGTGCGCGGGGGAAAGGTGAGCAGTTCTTC
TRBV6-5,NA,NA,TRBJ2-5,CASSYQFQETQYF,TGTGCCAGCAGTTACCAGTTCCAAGAGACCCAGTACTTC
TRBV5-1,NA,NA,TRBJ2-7,CASSEGPSYEQYF,TGCGCCAGCAGCGAGGGACCGAGCTACGAGCAGTACTTC
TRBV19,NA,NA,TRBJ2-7,CASSGGLSSYEQYF,TGTGCCAGTAGCGGGGGCCTTAGCTCCTACGAGCAGTACTTC
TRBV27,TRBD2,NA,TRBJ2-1,CASSSTSGGANEQFF,TGTGCCAGCAGTTCAACTAGCGGGGGGGCTAATGAGCAGTTCTTC
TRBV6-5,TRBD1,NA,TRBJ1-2,CASSTPGQGLDYTF,TGTGCCAGCAGTACCCCGGGACAGGGGCTGGACTACACCTTC
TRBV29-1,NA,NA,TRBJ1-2,CSVEASGYGYTF,TGCAGCGTTGAAGCTAGTGGCTATGGCTACACCTTC
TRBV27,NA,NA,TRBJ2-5,CASSTKFRGLLSETQYF,TGTGCCAGCAGCACTAAGTTCCGGGGCCTACTTTCCGAGACCCAGTACTTC
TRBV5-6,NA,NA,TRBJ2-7,CASSLWGPYEQYF,TGTGCCAGCAGCTTGTGGGGACCCTACGAGCAGTACTTC
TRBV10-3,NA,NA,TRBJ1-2,CAINYYSEAGGGYTF,TGTGCCATCAATTATTATTCGGAGGCTGGGGGAGGCTACACCTTC
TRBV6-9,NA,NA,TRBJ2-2,CASSPPVVTGELFF,TGTGCCAGCAGTCCACCAGTGGTCACCGGGGAGCTGTTTTTT
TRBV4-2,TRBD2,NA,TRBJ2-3,CASSQEGAGVISTDTQYF,TGTGCCAGCAGCCAAGAAGGAGCGGGGGTGATTAGCACAGATACGCAGTATTTT
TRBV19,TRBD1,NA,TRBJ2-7,CASSIGRQGQGPYEQYF,TGTGCCAGTAGTATCGGCCGCCAGGGACAGGGCCCCTACGAGCAGTACTTC
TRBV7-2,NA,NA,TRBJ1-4,CASSEQGGPNEKLFF,TGTGCCAGCAGTGAGCAAGGAGGCCCGAATGAAAAACTGTTTTTT
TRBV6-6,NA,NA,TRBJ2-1,CASSYSDWGEQFF,TGTGCCAGCAGTTACTCGGACTGGGGGGAGCAGTTCTTC
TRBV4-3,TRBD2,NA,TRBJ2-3,CASSQVIRGGQADTQYF,TGCGCCAGCAGCCAAGTAATTCGGGGGGGGCAAGCAGATACGCAGTATTTT
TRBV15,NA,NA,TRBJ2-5,CATSRGQPQETQYF,TGTGCCACCAGCAGGGGGCAGCCTCAAGAGACCCAGTACTTC
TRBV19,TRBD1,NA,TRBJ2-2,CASSILGWDRTSNTGELFF,TGTGCCAGTAGTATATTGGGTTGGGACAGGACTTCGAACACCGGGGAGCTGTTTTTT
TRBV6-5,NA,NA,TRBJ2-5,CASSYSTKGEETQYF,TGTGCCAGCAGTTACTCGACCAAGGGGGAGGAGACCCAGTACTTC
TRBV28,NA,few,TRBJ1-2,CASSFVQVSGYTF,TGTGCCAGCAGTTTCGTACAAGTTTCCGGCTACACCTTC
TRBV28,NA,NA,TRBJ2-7,CASRLRTHEQYF,TGTGCCAGCAGGCTTCGGACCCACGAGCAGTACTTC